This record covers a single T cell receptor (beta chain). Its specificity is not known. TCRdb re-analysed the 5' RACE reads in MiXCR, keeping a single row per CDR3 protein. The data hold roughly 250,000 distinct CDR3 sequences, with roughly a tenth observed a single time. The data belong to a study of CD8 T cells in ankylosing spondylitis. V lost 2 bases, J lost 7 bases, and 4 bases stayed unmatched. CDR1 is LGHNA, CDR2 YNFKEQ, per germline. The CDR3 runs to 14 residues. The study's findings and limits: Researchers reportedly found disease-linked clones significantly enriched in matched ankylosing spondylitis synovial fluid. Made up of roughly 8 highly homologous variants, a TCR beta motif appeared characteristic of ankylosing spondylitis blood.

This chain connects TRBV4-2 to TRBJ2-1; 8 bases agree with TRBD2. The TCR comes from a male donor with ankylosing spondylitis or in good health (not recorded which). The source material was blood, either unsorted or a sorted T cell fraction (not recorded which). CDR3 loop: CASSQPTGGNEQFF. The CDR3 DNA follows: TGTGCCAGCAGCCAACCTACGGGAGGGAATGAGCAGTTCTTC.